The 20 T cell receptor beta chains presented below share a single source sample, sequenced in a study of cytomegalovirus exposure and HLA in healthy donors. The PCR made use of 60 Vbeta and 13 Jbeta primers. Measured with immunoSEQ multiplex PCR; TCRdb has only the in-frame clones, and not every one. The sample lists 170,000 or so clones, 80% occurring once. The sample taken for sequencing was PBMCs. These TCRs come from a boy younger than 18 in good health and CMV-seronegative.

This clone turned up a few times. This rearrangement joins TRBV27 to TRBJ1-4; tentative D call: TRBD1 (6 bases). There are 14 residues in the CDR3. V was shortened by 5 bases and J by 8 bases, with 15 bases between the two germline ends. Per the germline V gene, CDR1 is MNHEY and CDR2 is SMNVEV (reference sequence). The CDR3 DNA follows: TGTGCCAGCAGTCCGCCCGGGACACGAGAAAAACTGTTTTTT. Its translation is CASSPPGTREKLFF.

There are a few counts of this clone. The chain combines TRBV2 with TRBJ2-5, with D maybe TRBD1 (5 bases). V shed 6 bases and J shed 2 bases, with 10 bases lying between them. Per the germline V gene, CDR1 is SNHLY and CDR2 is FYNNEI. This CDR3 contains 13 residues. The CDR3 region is CASRIDRQETQYF. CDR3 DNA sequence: TGTGCCAGCAGGATCGACAGACAAGAGACCCAGTACTTC.

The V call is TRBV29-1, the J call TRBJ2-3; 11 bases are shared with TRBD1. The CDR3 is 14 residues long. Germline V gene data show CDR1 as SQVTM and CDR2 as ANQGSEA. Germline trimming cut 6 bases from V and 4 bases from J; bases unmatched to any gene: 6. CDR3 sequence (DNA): TGCAGCGTGGAGGACAGGGGGCGCCCAGATACGCAGTATTTT. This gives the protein CSVEDRGRPDTQYF.

The CDR3 DNA sequence: TGTGCCAGCAGCTTAACTGGGACAAACACTGAAGCTTTCTTT. Residues: CASSLTGTNTEAFF. The V gene is TRBV7-3, the J gene TRBJ1-1, with a tentative D call TRBD1 (6 bases). The CDR3 is made up of 14 amino acids. The V end lost 0 bases, the J end lost 2 bases, and 7 bases lay between the germline ends. Germline V lookup: CDR1 SGHTA, CDR2 FQGTGA.

CDR3 in amino acids: CASSLQGANTEAFF. The CDR3 nucleotides read TGTGCCAGCAGCCTACAGGGGGCGAACACTGAAGCTTTCTTT. The chain links TRBV14 to TRBJ1-1, with 9 nucleotides matching TRBD1. V lost 4 bases to trimming and J lost 1 base; unmatched junction nucleotides: 1. The CDR3 runs 14 residues. CDR1 is SGHDN, CDR2 FVKESK, per germline.

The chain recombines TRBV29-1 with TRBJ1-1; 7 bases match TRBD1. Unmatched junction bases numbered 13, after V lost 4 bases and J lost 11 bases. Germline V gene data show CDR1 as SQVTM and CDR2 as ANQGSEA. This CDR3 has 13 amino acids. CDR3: CSVVFSTGSSAFF. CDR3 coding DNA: TGCAGCGTTGTGTTTTCGACAGGGTCATCCGCTTTCTTT.

This CDR3 reads CASSDLLAGGTDTQYF. CDR3 DNA sequence: TGCGCCAGCAGCGACCTACTAGCGGGGGGCACAGATACGCAGTATTTT. The V gene is TRBV5-1, the J gene TRBJ2-3, with TRBD2 identical over 11 bases. The germline V gene has CDR1 SGHRS and CDR2 YFSETQ. This CDR3 region has 16 residues. V was clipped by 4 bases and J by 1 base; unmatched bases: 5.

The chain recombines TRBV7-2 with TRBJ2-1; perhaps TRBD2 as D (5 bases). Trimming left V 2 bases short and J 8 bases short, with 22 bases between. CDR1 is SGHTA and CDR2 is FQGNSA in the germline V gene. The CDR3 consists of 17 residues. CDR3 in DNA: TGTGCCAGCAGCTTACCCGTTTATGAACCTACTAGAGATGAGCAGTTCTTC. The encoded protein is CASSLPVYEPTRDEQFF.

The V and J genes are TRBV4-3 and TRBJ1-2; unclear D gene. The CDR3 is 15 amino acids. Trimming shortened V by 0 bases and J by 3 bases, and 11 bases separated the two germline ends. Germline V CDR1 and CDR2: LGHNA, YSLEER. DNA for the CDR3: TGCGCCAGCAGCCAAGATATTGGAGGGTACTATGGCTACACCTTC. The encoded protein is CASSQDIGGYYGYTF.

CDR3 nucleotides: TGCGCCAGCAGCCAAAGGCCTAGCGGGAGTGTTATCTCTGGGGCCAACGTCCTGACTTTC. This encodes CASSQRPSGSVISGANVLTF. The chain recombines TRBV4-3 with TRBJ2-6; 10 nucleotides line up with TRBD2. CDR1 and CDR2 from the germline V gene are LGHNA and YSLEER. The CDR3 sequence is 20 residues long. The J segment lost 0 bases and the V segment lost 2 bases, leaving 10 bases of the junction unmatched.

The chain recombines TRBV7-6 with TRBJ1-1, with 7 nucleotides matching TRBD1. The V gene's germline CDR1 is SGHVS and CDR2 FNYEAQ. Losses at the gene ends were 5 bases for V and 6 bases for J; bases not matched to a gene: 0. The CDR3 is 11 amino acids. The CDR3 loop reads CASSTGAEAFF. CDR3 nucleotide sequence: TGTGCCAGCAGCACAGGGGCTGAAGCTTTCTTT.

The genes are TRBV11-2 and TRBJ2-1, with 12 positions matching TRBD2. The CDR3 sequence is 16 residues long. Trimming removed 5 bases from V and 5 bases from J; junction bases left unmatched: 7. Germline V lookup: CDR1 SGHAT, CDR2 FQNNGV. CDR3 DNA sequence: TGTGCCAGCAGCCCTAAGACTAGCGGGAGAAACAATGAGCAGTTCTTC. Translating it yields CASSPKTSGRNNEQFF.

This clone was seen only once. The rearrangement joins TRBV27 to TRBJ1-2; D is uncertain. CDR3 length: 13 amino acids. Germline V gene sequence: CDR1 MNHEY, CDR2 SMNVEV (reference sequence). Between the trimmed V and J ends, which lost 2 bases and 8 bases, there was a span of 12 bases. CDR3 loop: CASSLGLRTGYTF. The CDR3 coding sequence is TGTGCCAGCAGTTTAGGTCTGCGTACGGGCTACACCTTC.

In nucleotides, the CDR3 is TGCGCCAGCAGCGTAACTAGCGGGGCCGATACGCAGTATTTT. This sequence encodes CASSVTSGADTQYF. The gene calls are TRBV5-1 and TRBJ2-3, with 10 bases lining up with TRBD2. The J segment lost 6 bases and the V segment lost 4 bases, leaving 5 bases of the junction unmatched. The CDR3 is made up of 14 amino acids. The germline V gene has CDR1 SGHRS and CDR2 YFSETQ.

The CDR3, as DNA: TGTGCCAGCAGCTTCTGGGGAAAGACAGGGGGCCGGGACACTGAAGCTTTCTTT. Translating gives CASSFWGKTGGRDTEAFF. The chain combines TRBV11-2 with TRBJ1-1, with 10 bases that match TRBD1. The junction had 13 bases not matched to a gene; V was cut back by 3 bases and J by 3 bases. The germline V gene has CDR1 SGHAT and CDR2 FQNNGV. The CDR3 contains 18 residues.

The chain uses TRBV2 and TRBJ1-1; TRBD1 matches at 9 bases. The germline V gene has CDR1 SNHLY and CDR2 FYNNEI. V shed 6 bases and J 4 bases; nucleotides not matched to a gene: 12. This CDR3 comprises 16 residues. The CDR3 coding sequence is TGTGCCAGCAGGAGTGGGACAGGGTTCGCGGGCACTGAAGCTTTCTTT. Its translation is CASRSGTGFAGTEAFF.

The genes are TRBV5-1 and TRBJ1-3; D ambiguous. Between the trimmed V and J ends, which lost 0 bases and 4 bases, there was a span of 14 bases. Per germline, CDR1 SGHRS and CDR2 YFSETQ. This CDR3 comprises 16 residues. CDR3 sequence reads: CASSLETGFGGNTIYF. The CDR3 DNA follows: TGCGCCAGCAGCTTGGAAACGGGGTTTGGGGGAAACACCATATATTTT. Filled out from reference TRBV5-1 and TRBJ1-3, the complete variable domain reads KAGVTQTPRYLIKTRGQQVTLSCSPISGHRSVSWYQQTPGQGLQFLFEYFSETQRNKGNFPGRFSGRQFSNSRSEMNVSTLELGDSALYLCASSLETGFGGNTIYFGEGSWLTVV.

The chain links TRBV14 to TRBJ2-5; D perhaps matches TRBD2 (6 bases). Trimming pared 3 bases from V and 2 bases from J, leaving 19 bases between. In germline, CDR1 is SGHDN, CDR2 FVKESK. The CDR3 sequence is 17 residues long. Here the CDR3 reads CASSQIKQNRGQETQYF. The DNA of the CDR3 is TGTGCCAGCAGCCAGATTAAGCAAAATCGGGGGCAAGAGACCCAGTACTTC.

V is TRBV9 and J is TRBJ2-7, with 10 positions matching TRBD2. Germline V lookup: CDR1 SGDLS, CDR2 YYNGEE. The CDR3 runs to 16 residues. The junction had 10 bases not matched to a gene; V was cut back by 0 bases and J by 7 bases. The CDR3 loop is CASSVGDSGRLGEQYF. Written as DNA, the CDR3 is TGTGCCAGCAGCGTAGGAGATAGCGGGAGGCTAGGAGAGCAGTACTTC.

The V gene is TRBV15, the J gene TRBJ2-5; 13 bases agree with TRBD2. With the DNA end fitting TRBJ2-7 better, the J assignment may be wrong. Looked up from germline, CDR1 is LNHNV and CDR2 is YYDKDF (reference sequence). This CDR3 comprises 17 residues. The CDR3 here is CATSRPGTSGTTYEQYF. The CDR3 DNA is TGTGCCACCAGCAGGCCCGGGACTAGCGGGACTACCTACGAGCAGTACTTC.